A selection of T cell receptor beta chains follows, all from one sample in a study of shared clonotypes between healthy human individuals. Produced via immunoSEQ multiplex PCR; TCRdb's table is partial and in-frame only. The table includes some 2,000,000 clones, roughly 95% detected once. Sequencing used naive CD8+ T cells sorted from blood. The receptors originated from a man aged 18-30 years in good health. CDR3s include the opening cysteine and the closing phenylalanine or tryptophan. D genes are given only for firm matches. Clone size appears in some rows only: once, few, many, or a class for an expanded clone.

v_gene	d_gene	abundance	j_gene	CDR3aa	CDR3nt
TRBV27	TRBD1	.	TRBJ2-7	CASAYFTGGYEQYF	TGTGCCAGCGCATATTTCACAGGGGGCTACGAGCAGTACTTC
TRBV5-4	.	once	TRBJ2-3	CASSSELGGMEDTQYF	TGTGCCAGCAGCTCCGAACTAGGGGGGATGGAAGATACGCAGTATTTT
TRBV28	TRBD2	.	TRBJ2-5	CASSAYSGGDETQYF	TGTGCCAGCAGTGCCTATAGCGGGGGGGACGAGACCCAGTACTTC
TRBV6-1	TRBD2	.	TRBJ2-7	CASSESGLIHEQYF	TGTGCCAGCAGTGAATCGGGACTAATCCACGAGCAGTACTTC
TRBV5-6	.	.	TRBJ2-7	CASSLAGQSHEQYF	TGTGCCAGCAGCTTGGCCGGGCAATCCCACGAGCAGTACTTC
TRBV27	.	.	TRBJ2-7	CASSSTGDSSFYEQYF	TGTGCCAGCAGTTCCACAGGGGACTCTTCCTTCTACGAGCAGTACTTC
TRBV25-1	TRBD1	.	TRBJ2-7	CASMWTGSYEQYF	TGTGCCAGCATGTGGACAGGAAGCTACGAGCAGTACTTC
TRBV7-2	.	.	TRBJ2-7	CASTFFLWGEQYF	TGTGCCAGCACCTTCTTCCTTTGGGGCGAGCAGTACTTC
TRBV4-1	.	.	TRBJ2-4	CASSHQGFEAKNIQYF	TGCGCCAGCAGCCATCAGGGGTTTGAAGCCAAAAACATTCAGTACTTC
TRBV11-2	.	.	TRBJ2-2	CASSLGKELFF	TGTGCCAGCAGCTTGGGCAAGGAGCTGTTTTTT
TRBV4-1	TRBD2	.	TRBJ2-5	CASSQDPLAGENTRETQYF	TGCGCCAGCAGCCAAGATCCCCTAGCGGGGGAAAATACCCGGGAGACCCAGTACTTC